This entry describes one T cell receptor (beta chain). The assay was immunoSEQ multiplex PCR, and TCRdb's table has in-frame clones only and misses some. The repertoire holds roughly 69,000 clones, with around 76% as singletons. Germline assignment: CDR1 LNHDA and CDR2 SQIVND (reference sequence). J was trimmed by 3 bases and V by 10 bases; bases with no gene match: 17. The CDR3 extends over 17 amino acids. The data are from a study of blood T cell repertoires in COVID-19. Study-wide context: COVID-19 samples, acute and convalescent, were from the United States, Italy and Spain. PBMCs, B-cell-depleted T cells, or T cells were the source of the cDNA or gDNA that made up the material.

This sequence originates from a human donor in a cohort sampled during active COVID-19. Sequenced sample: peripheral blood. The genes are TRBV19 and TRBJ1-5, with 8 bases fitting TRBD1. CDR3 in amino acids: CATWDRSSPADNQPQHF. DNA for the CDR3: TGTGCCACCTGGGACAGGTCCTCTCCTGCAGACAATCAGCCCCAGCATTTT.